This T cell receptor (beta chain) is drawn from a study of vaccination and CD4 T cells after COVID-19. Study summary: Each individual in the study obtained two doses of BNT162b2 or mRNA-1273 vaccine. Overlapping SARS-CoV-2, HCoV-NL63, HCoV-OC43 and HCoV-229E spike peptides were used to stimulate cells.

With regard to this clonotype: Its target is unknown.

Indicated treatment: approximately nine-day PBMC culture with coronavirus spike peptide pools or control peptides (ViraFEST assay). In this cohort, PCR tests turned positive between March and December 2020, predating US Alpha, Beta and Delta variants. The Oncomine TCR Beta short-read assay generated sequence data from the DNA of cultured CD4+ T cells. TCRdb reanalysed the PCR reads using MiXCR and keeps one entry per CDR3 protein. The sample shows some 13,000 distinct CDR3 sequences, 75% of them seen only once. Per germline, CDR1 LNHDA and CDR2 SQIVND (reference sequence). The CDR3 runs to 16 residues. The J segment lost 0 bases and the V segment lost 6 bases, leaving 7 bases of the junction unmatched.

The sequencing sample was made of CD4+ T cells from blood, cultured in vitro. The source is a human donor who had recovered from COVID-19. The rearrangement uses TRBV19 and TRBJ1-5; 8 bases map to TRBD1. Here the CDR3 reads CASRAGTGYSNQPQHF. CDR3 DNA: TGTGCCAGTAGGGCCGGGACAGGCTATAGCAATCAGCCCCAGCATTTT.